The 22 T cell receptor beta chains presented below share a single source sample, sequenced in a study of T cell responses to AZD1222 COVID-19 vaccine. Measured with immunoSEQ multiplex PCR; TCRdb has only the in-frame clones, and not every one. The table shows 100,000 to 150,000 clones, with 88% occurring only once. The material sequenced was peripheral blood, taken on day 0 of AZD1222 vaccination. Receptors originate from an adult in good health.

This clone appeared a single time. The chain couples TRBV27 to TRBJ1-6; 9 bases align to TRBD1. The CDR3 consists of 16 residues. Germline V gives CDR1 MNHEY, CDR2 SMNVEV (reference sequence). The ends lost 2 bases at V and 7 bases at J; junction bases unmatched: 6. This CDR3 is CASSLLRDRANSPLHF. CDR3 bases: TGTGCCAGCAGTTTACTCCGGGACAGGGCCAATTCACCCCTCCACTTT.

This clone has a single count. The chain joins TRBV6-5 to TRBJ1-2; no clear D. CDR1 is MNHEY, CDR2 SVGAGI, per germline. Trimming removed 4 bases at V and 5 bases at J, with 11 bases between. This CDR3 contains 13 residues. The CDR3 spells CASSFGPRYGYTF. The CDR3 DNA follows: TGTGCCAGCAGTTTCGGACCGCGGTATGGCTACACCTTC.

The chain carries TRBV5-1 and TRBJ2-7; 10 nucleotides line up with TRBD1. This CDR3 has 13 residues. Unmatched junction bases numbered 4, after V lost 5 bases and J lost 5 bases. The germline V gene encodes CDR1 SGHRS and CDR2 YFSETQ. CDR3 sequence (DNA): TGCGCCAGCAGGGGGACAGGGGACCACGAGCAGTACTTC. Translating it yields CASRGTGDHEQYF.

The chain employs TRBV28 and TRBJ1-1, with D possibly TRBD1 on 5 matching bases. Trimming stripped 6 bases from V and 4 bases from J, with 15 bases between. This CDR3 has 14 residues. CDR1 is MDHEN and CDR2 is SYDVKM in the germline V gene. The CDR3 coding sequence is TGTGCCAGCAGATCGGGACCCAGTCCCACTGAAGCTTTCTTT. Translation: CASRSGPSPTEAFF.

CDR3 in amino acids: CASSWRGGGTEAFF. Here the CDR3 DNA reads TGTGCCAGCAGTTGGAGGGGTGGCGGCACTGAAGCTTTCTTT. V is TRBV6-5 and J is TRBJ1-1; D is possibly TRBD1 (5 bases). Germline CDR1 reads MNHEY; CDR2 reads SVGAGI. Trimming took 4 bases from V and 4 from J, leaving 13 bases between them. The CDR3 sequence is 14 residues long.

This clone has only one observation. J is TRBJ2-1 and V is TRBV15; D gene unclear. V lost 0 bases to trimming and J lost 11 bases, with 11 bases between them. Germline CDR1 LNHNV, CDR2 YYDKDF (reference sequence). CDR3 length: 13 amino acids. CDR3 sequence: CATSRDLPPQQFF. The DNA of the CDR3 is TGTGCCACCAGCAGAGATCTTCCCCCCCAGCAGTTCTTC.

Worth noting for this clone: At one end, the junction sequence differs from germline, possibly due to a read error. V usage is TRBV18 and J usage is TRBJ1-5; D unclear. The V gene's germline CDR1 is KGHSH and CDR2 LQKENI. This CDR3 is built from 12 residues. CDR3 sequence: CASSSPQEPQHF. Written as DNA, the CDR3 is TGTGCCAGCTCATCACCCCAGGAGCCCCAGCATTTT.

The V call is TRBV5-1, the J call TRBJ2-2, with TRBD2 identical over 7 bases. The CDR3 sequence is 17 residues long. CDR1 is SGHRS and CDR2 is YFSETQ in the germline V gene. V trimming: 5 bases; J trimming: 2 bases; junction bases outside the gene matches: 12. The CDR3 protein is CASRSAGESHNTGELFF. The CDR3 coding sequence is TGCGCCAGCAGGTCGGCGGGGGAGAGCCATAACACCGGGGAGCTGTTTTTT.

This clone was observed once. The chain employs TRBV5-4 and TRBJ2-6; D is undetermined. Germline V gene data show CDR1 as SGHNT and CDR2 as YYREEE (reference sequence). The CDR3 consists of 15 residues. Trimming removed 4 bases at V and 0 bases at J, with 8 bases between. The CDR3 DNA follows: TGTGCCAGCAGCCTACGCGGCTCTGGGGCCAACGTCCTGACTTTC. As protein: CASSLRGSGANVLTF. The variable domain in full, completed from reference TRBV5-4 and TRBJ2-6, reads ETGVTQSPTHLIKTRGQQVTLRCSSQSGHNTVSWYQQALGQGPQFIFQYYREEENGRGNFPPRFSGLQFPNYSSELNVNALELDDSALYLCASSLRGSGANVLTFGAGSRLTVL.

J is TRBJ1-1 and V is TRBV4-1; a weak D match, TRBD1 (5 bases). The CDR3 sequence is 17 residues long. Germline values: CDR1 MGHRA, CDR2 YSYEKL. The V and J ends lost 4 bases and 1 base respectively, with 19 bases between them. The CDR3: CASSLIRDPTGNTEAFF. As DNA, the CDR3 is TGCGCCAGCAGCCTAATTCGGGACCCGACGGGGAACACTGAAGCTTTCTTT.

This clone was seen once. The gene calls are TRBV27 and TRBJ1-2, with TRBD1 matching over 9 bases. The CDR3 contains 16 residues. Germline V gene sequence: CDR1 MNHEY, CDR2 SMNVEV (reference sequence). The J segment lost 3 bases and the V segment lost 5 bases, leaving 10 bases of the junction unmatched. CDR3 residues: CASSPRGTGMDYGYTF. Written as DNA, the CDR3 is TGTGCCAGCAGTCCACGTGGGACAGGGATGGACTATGGCTACACCTTC.

The chain recombines TRBV2 with TRBJ2-5; D perhaps matches TRBD1 (7 bases). Trimming cost V 7 bases and J 5 bases, with 14 bases left between them. CDR1 and CDR2 from the germline V gene are SNHLY and FYNNEI. The CDR3 consists of 13 residues. The CDR3 is CASMPTGRETQYF. The CDR3 region has the DNA TGTGCCAGCATGCCGACAGGGAGGGAGACCCAGTACTTC.

The chain recombines TRBV9 with TRBJ2-3, with a possible D match to TRBD2 (5 bases). The V and J ends lost 0 bases and 0 bases respectively, with 11 bases between them. The germline CDR1 and CDR2 sequences are SGDLS and YYNGEE. The CDR3 has 16 residues. In DNA form, the CDR3 reads TGTGCCAGCAGCGTAGGTTGGGAGAGCAGCACAGATACGCAGTATTTT. It is translated as CASSVGWESSTDTQYF. The variable domain in full, completed from reference TRBV9 and TRBJ2-3, reads DSGVTQTPKHLITATGQRVTLRCSPRSGDLSVYWYQQSLDQGLQFLIQYYNGEERAKGNILERFSAQQFPDLHSELNLSSLELGDSALYFCASSVGWESSTDTQYFGPGTRLTVL.

The chain uses TRBV18 and TRBJ1-1; possible D gene TRBD1, 5 bases. Trimming left V 6 bases short and J 1 base short, with 12 bases between. In germline, CDR1 is KGHSH, CDR2 LQKENI. The CDR3 consists of 14 residues. This CDR3 is CASSPGLQNTEAFF. Here the CDR3 DNA reads TGTGCCAGCTCCCCGGGACTCCAGAACACTGAAGCTTTCTTT.

This CDR3 reads CASSWNRDIETQYF. The CDR3 DNA follows: TGTGCCAGCAGCTGGAACAGGGATATAGAGACCCAGTACTTC. The rearrangement uses TRBV5-5 and TRBJ2-5, with a possible D match to TRBD1 (6 bases). The CDR3 runs 14 residues. Deletions cut 3 bases from V and 4 bases from J, with 13 bases between. Germline lookup yields CDR1 SGHKS and CDR2 YYEKEE (reference sequence).

The rearrangement links TRBV29-1 to TRBJ2-2; D is perhaps TRBD1 or TRBD2 (6 bases each). V lost 0 bases to trimming and J lost 3 bases, with 11 bases between them. Germline CDR1 is SQVTM and CDR2 is ANQGSEA. The CDR3 has 15 residues. This CDR3 is CSVEEEGTHTGELFF. In DNA, the CDR3 is TGCAGCGTTGAAGAGGAGGGGACACACACCGGGGAGCTGTTTTTT.

The count of this clone is one. The chain joins TRBV3-1 (or the pseudogene TRBV3-2) to TRBJ2-2; TRBD2 is a possible D gene (5 bases). V shed 1 base and J shed 2 bases, with 8 bases lying between them. In germline, CDR1 is LGHDT, CDR2 YNNKEL (reference sequence). The CDR3 runs 15 residues. The CDR3 nucleotides are TGTGCCAGCAGCCAAGGGACTTTTAACACCGGGGAGCTGTTTTTT. This codes for CASSQGTFNTGELFF.

Note on this clone: Other DNA sequences from this sample encode an identical CDR3 as well. J is TRBJ1-1 and V is TRBV5-1; 9 bases align to TRBD1. Germline CDR1 is SGHRS and CDR2 is YFSETQ. With 4 bases clipped from V and 1 base from J, the junction kept 2 bases outside the gene matches. The CDR3 is 14 residues long. The CDR3 region has the DNA TGCGCCAGCAGCCTGGACAGGGGGAACACTGAAGCTTTCTTT. This codes for CASSLDRGNTEAFF.

The CDR3 bases are TGTGCCAGCATCCCCAGGACTCTTTATGGCTACACCTTC. Protein product: CASIPRTLYGYTF. The gene calls are TRBV7-9 and TRBJ1-2; D call uncertain. Germline CDR1 and CDR2: SEHNR and FQNEAQ (reference sequence). This CDR3 spans 13 amino acids. V was pared by 7 bases and J by 5 bases, with 14 bases between.

The chain couples TRBV12-3 or TRBV12-4 to TRBJ1-2; D uncertain. This CDR3 comprises 13 residues. The V and J ends lost 1 base and 2 bases respectively, with 5 bases between them. CDR3 nucleotides: TGTGCCAGCAGTTTAGGGAGGAACTATGGCTACACCTTC. Its translation is CASSLGRNYGYTF.

On this clone itself: Other DNA sequences in the sample encode the same CDR3. The chain carries TRBV5-1 and TRBJ2-1; TRBD2 matches 8 bases. Trimming at V came to 1 base and at J to 0 bases, leaving 0 bases not matched to a gene. CDR3 length equals 15 residues. Germline CDR1 reads SGHRS; CDR2 reads YFSETQ. The CDR3 protein is CASSLSGSSYNEQFF. The CDR3 DNA is TGCGCCAGCAGCTTGAGCGGGAGCTCCTACAATGAGCAGTTCTTC.

As to this clone: A read error may account for a junction end that differs from germline. V usage is TRBV2 and J usage is TRBJ2-5; no definite D call. The CDR3 spans 14 residues. Germline CDR1 reads SNHLY; CDR2 reads FYNNEI. CDR3 in DNA: TGTGCCAGCAGTGAAACACGGTCTCAAGGGACCCAGTACTTC. Translation gives CASSETRSQGTQYF.